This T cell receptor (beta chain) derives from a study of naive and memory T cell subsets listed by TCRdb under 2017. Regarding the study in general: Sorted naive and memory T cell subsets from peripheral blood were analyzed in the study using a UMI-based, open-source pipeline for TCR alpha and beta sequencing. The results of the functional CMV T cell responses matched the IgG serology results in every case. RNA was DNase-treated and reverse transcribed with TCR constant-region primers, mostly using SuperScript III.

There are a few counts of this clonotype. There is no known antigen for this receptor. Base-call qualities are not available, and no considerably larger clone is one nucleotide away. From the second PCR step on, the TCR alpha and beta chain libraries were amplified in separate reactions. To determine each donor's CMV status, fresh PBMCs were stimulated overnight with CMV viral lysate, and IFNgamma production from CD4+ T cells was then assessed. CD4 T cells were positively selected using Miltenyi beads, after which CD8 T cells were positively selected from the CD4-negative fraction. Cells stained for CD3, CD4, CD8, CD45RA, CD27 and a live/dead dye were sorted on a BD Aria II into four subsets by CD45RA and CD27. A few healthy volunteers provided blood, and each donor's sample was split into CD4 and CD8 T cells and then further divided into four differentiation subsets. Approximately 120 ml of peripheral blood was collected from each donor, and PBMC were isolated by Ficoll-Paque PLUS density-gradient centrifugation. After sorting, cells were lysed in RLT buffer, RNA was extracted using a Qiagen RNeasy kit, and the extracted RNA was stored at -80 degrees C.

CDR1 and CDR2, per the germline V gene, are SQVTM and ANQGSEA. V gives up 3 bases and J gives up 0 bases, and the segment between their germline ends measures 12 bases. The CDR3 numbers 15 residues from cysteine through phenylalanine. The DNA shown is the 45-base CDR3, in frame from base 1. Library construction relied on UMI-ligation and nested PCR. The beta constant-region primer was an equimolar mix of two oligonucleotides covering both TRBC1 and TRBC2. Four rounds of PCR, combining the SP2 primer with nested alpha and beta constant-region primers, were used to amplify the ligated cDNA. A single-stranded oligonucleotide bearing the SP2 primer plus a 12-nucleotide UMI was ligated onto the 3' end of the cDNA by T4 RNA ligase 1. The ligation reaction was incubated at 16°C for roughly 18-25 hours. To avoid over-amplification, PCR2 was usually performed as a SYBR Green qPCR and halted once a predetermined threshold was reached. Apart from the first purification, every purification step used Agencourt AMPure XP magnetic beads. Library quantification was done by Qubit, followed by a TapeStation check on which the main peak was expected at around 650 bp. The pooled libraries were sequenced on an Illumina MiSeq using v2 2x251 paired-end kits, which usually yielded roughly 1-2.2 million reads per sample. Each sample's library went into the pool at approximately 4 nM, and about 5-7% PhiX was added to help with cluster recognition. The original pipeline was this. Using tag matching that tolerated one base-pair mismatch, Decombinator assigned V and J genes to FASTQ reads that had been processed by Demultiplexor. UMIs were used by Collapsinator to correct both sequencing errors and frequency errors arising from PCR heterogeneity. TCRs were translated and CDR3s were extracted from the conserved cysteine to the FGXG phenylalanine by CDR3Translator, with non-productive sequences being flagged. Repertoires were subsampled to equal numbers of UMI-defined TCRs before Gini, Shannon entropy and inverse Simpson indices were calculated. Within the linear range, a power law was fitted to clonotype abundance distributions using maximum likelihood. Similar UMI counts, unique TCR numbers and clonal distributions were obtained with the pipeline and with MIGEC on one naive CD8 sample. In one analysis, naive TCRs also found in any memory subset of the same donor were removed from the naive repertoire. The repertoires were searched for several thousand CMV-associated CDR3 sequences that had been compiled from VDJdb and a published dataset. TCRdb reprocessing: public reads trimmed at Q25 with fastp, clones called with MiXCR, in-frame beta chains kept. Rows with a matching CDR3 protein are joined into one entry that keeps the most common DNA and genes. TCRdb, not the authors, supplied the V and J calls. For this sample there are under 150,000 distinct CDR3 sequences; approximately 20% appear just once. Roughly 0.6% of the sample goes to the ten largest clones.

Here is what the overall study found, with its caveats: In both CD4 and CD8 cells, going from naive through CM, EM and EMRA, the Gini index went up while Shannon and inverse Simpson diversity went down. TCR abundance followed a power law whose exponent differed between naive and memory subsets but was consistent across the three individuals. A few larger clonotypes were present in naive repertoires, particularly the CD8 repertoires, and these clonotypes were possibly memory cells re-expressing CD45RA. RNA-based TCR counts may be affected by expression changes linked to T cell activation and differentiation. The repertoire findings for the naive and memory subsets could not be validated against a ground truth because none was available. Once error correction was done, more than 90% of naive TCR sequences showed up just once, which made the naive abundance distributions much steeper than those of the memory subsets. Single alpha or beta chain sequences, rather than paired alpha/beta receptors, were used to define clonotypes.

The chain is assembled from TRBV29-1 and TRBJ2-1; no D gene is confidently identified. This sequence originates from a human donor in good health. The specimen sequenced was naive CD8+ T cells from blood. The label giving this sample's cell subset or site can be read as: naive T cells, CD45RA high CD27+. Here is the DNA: TGCAGCGTTGAGCGAGGTCATAGCTCCTACAATGAGCAGTTCTTC. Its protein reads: CSVERGHSSYNEQFF.